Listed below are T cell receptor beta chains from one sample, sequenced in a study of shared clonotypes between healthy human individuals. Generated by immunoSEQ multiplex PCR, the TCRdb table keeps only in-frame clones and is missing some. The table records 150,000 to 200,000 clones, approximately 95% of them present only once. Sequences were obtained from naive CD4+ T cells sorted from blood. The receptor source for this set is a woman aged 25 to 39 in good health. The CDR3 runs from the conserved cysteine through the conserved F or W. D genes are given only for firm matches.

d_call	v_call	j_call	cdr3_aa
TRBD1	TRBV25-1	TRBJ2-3	CASSEFLLDRDPHTQYF
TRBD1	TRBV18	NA	CASSPTGLTGNEQYF
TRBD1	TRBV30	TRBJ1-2	CAWGQGPPAGYTF
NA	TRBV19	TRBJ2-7	CASPVNRISRTLVRYEQYF
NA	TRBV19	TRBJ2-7	CASSIPRSEQYF
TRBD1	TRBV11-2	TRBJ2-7	CASRPQGAREQYF
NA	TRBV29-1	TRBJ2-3	CSVKSGSDTQYF
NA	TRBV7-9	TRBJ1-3	CASSHPAGGNTIYF
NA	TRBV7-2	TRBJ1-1	CASSLVRGVNTEAFF
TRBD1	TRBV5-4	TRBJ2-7	CASGTGGIYEQYF
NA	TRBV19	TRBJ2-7	CASSIQLSYEQYF
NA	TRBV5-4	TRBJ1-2	CASSLAGGYGYTF
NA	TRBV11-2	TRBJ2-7	CASSLVVYEQYF
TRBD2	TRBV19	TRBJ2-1	CASKLAGDRSYNEQFF
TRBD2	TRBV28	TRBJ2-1	CASSFNRLAGDYNEQFF